This TCR beta chain was documented in a study of control samples from healthy donors and cancer patients. The table came from immunoSEQ multiplex PCR; TCRdb's copy has only in-frame clones and leaves some out. Counted here are about 120,000 clones, around nine tenths occurring once; the ten biggest clones make up 9.5% to 13%. V lost 3 bases and J 4 bases, leaving 9 bases between the germline ends. This CDR3 is 13 amino acids long. Per the germline V gene, CDR1 is SGHAT and CDR2 is FQNNGV. The chain carries TRBV11-2 and TRBJ2-5; D uncertain. The origin of this receptor is a man younger than 45 in good health. Sequences were obtained from blood. In nucleotides, the CDR3 is TGTGCCAGCAGCTTTTTCCCGGGAGAGACCCAGTACTTC. Translated, it gives CASSFFPGETQYF.